This TCR beta chain was sequenced for a study of blood T cell repertoires in COVID-19. Study at large: PBMCs, B-cell-depleted T cells, or T cells provided the cDNA or gDNA that made up the material.

The ends lost 1 base at V and 1 base at J; junction bases unmatched: 12. This CDR3 is 20 amino acids long. Germline CDR1 is SGHDN and CDR2 is FVKESK. Sequencing was performed with immunoSEQ multiplex PCR; in TCRdb, only in-frame clones are kept and a portion is missing. The table has around 170,000 clones, approximately 79% seen once. The TCR comes from a woman of 80 years or more with acute or convalescent COVID-19. Sequences were obtained from peripheral blood. The chain carries TRBV14 and TRBJ2-2; 10 nucleotides line up with TRBD2. CDR3: CASSQGFLRLAGENTGELFF. CDR3 in DNA: TGTGCCAGCAGCCAAGGGTTTCTGAGGCTAGCGGGAGAGAACACCGGGGAGCTGTTTTTT.